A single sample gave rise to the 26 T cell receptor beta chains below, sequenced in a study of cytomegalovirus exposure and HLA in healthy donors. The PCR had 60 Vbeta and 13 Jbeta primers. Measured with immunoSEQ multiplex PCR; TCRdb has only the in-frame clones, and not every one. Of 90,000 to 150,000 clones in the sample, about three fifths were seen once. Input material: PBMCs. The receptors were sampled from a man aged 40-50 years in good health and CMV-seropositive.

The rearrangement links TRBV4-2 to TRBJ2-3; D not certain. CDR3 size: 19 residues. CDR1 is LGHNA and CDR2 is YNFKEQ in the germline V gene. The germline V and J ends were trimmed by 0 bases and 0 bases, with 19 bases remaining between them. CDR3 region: CASSQDHLKIPGSTDTQYF. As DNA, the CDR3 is TGTGCCAGCAGCCAAGACCATCTTAAGATCCCCGGGAGCACAGATACGCAGTATTTT.

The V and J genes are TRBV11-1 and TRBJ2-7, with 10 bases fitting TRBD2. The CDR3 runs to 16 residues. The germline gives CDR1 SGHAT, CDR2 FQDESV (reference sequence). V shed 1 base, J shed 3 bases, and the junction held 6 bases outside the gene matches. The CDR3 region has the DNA TGTGCCAGCAGCTTAGATGGGCGACTAGCGGGCTACGAGCAGTACTTC. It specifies CASSLDGRLAGYEQYF. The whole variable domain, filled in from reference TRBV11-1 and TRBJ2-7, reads EAEVAQSPRYKITEKSQAVAFWCDPISGHATLYWYRQILGQGPELLVQFQDESVVDDSQLPKDRFSAERLKGVDSTLKIQPAELGDSAMYLCASSLDGRLAGYEQYFGPGTRLTVT.

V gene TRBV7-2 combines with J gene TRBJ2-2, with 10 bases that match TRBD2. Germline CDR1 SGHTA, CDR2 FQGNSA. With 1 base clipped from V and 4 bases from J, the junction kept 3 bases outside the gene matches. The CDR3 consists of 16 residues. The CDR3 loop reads CASSLELAGSTGELFF. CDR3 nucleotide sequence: TGTGCCAGCAGCTTAGAACTAGCGGGAAGCACCGGGGAGCTGTTTTTT.

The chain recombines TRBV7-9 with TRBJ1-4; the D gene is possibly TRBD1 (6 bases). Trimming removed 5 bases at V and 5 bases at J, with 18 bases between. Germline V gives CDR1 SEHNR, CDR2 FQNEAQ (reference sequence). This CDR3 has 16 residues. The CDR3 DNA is TGTGCCAGCAGCCCCTGGCTCCCAGGGGCGAATGAAAAACTGTTTTTT. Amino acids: CASSPWLPGANEKLFF.

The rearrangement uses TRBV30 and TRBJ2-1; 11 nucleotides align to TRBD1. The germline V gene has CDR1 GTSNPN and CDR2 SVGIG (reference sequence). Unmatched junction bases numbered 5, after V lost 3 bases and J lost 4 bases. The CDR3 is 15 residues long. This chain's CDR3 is CAWRSRDRGYNEQFF. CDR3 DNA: TGTGCCTGGAGGAGCCGGGACAGGGGGTACAATGAGCAGTTCTTC.

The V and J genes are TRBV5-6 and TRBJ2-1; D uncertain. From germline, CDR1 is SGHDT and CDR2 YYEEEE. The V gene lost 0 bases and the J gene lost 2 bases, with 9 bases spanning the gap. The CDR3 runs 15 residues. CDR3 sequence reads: CASSLGQNTYNEQFF. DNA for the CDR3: TGTGCCAGCAGCTTGGGGCAGAATACCTACAATGAGCAGTTCTTC.

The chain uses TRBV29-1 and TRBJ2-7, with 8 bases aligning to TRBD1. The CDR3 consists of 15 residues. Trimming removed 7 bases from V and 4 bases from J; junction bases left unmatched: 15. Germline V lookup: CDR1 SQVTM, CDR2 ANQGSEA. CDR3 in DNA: TGCAGCGCCGGGGAGCGGCAGGGGGCCTTTTACGAGCAGTACTTC. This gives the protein CSAGERQGAFYEQYF.

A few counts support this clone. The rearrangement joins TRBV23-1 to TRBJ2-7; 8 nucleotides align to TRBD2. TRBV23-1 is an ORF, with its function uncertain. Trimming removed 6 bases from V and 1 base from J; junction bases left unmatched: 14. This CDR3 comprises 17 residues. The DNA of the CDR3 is TGCGCCAGCAGAAAAGCGGGAGCGTCTTCCGTTTCCTACGAGCAGTACTTC. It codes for CASRKAGASSVSYEQYF.

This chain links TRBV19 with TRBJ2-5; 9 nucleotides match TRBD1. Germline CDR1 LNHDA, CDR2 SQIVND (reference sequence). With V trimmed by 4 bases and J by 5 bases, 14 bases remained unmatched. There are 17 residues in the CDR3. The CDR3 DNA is TGTGCCAGTAGTAAAACAGGGGGCGCAACGACGGGGGAGACCCAGTACTTC. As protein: CASSKTGGATTGETQYF.

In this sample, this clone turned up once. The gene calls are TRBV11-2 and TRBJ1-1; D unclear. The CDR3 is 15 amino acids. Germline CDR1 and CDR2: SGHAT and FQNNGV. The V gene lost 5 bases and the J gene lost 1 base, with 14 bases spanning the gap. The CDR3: CASSDVGEGNTEAFF. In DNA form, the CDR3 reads TGTGCCAGCAGCGACGTCGGGGAAGGGAACACTGAAGCTTTCTTT.

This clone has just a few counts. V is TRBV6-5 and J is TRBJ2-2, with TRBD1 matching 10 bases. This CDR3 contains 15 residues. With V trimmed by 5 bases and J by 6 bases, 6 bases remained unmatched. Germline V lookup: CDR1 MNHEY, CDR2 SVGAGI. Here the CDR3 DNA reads TGTGCCAGCAGTAGACAGGGGGCGTTGGCCGGGGAGCTGTTTTTT. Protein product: CASSRQGALAGELFF.

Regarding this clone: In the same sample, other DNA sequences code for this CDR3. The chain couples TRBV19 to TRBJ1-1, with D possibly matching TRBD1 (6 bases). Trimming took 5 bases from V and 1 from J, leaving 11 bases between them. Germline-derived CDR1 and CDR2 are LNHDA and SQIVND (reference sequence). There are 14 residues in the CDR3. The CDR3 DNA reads TGTGCCAGTAGTTTGGGACAAGAGAACACTGAAGCTTTCTTT. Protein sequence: CASSLGQENTEAFF.

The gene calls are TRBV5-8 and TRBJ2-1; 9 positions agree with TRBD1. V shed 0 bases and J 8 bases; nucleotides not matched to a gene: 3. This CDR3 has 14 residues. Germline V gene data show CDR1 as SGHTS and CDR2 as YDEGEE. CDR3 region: CASSLGDRVDEQFF. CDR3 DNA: TGTGCCAGCAGCTTGGGGGACAGGGTCGATGAGCAGTTCTTC. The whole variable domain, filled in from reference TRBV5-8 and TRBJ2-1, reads EAGVTQSPTHLIKTRGQQATLRCSPISGHTSVYWYQQALGLGLQFLLWYDEGEERNRGNFPPRFSGRQFPNYSSELNVNALELEDSALYLCASSLGDRVDEQFFGPGTRLTVL.

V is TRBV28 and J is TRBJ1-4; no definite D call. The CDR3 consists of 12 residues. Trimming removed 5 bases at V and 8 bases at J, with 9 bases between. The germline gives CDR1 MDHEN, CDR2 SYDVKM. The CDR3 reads CASSILGEKLFF. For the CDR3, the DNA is TGTGCCAGCAGTATCCTGGGCGAAAAACTGTTTTTT. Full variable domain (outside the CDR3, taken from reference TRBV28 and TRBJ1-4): DVKVTQSSRYLVKRTGEKVFLECVQDMDHENMFWYRQDPGLGLRLIYFSYDVKMKEKGDIPEGYSVSREKKERFSLILESASTNQTSMYLCASSILGEKLFFGSGTQLSVL.

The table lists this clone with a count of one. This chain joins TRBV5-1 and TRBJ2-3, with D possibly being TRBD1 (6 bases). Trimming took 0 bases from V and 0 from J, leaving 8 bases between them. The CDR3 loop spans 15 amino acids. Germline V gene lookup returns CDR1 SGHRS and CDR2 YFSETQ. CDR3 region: CASSLVGQSTDTQYF. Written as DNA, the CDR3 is TGCGCCAGCAGCTTGGTAGGACAGAGCACAGATACGCAGTATTTT.

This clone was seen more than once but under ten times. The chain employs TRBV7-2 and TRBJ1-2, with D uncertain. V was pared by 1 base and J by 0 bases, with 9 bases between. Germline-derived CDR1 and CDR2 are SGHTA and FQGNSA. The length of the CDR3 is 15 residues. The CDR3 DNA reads TGTGCCAGCAGCTTAGGTGTCGGTACTAACTATGGCTACACCTTC. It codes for CASSLGVGTNYGYTF.

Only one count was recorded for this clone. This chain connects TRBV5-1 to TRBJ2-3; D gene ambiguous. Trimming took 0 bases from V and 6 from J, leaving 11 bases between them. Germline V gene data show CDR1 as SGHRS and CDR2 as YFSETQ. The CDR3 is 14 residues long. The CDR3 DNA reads TGCGCCAGCAGCTTGGCGGTTAACTTGGATACGCAGTATTTT. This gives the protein CASSLAVNLDTQYF.

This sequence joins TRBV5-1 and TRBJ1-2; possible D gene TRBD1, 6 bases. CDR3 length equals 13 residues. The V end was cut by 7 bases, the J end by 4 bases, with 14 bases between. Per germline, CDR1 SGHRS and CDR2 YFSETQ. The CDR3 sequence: CASGQQGSYGYTF. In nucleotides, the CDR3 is TGCGCCAGCGGCCAACAGGGATCCTATGGCTACACCTTC.

CDR3 bases: TGTGCCAGCAGCTTTGACAACTTCAACACCGGGGAGCTGTTTTTT. Its protein product is CASSFDNFNTGELFF. The chain links TRBV5-4 to TRBJ2-2; unclear D gene. Germline CDR1 is SGHNT and CDR2 is YYREEE (reference sequence). The V gene lost 2 bases and the J gene lost 2 bases, with 10 bases spanning the gap. The CDR3 covers 15 residues.

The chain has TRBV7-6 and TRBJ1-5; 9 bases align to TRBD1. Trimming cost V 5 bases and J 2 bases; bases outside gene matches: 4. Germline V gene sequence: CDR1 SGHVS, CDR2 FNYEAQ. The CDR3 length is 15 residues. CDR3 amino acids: CASSPRTGGNQPQHF. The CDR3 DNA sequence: TGTGCCAGCAGCCCACGGACAGGGGGCAATCAGCCCCAGCATTTT.

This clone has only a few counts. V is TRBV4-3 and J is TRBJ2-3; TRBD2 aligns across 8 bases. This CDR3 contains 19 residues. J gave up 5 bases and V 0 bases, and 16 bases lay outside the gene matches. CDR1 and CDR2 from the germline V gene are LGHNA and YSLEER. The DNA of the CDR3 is TGCGCCAGCAGCCAAGATCCTCCAACACGGGGGGGAGAAGGAGATACGCAGTATTTT. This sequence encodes CASSQDPPTRGGEGDTQYF.

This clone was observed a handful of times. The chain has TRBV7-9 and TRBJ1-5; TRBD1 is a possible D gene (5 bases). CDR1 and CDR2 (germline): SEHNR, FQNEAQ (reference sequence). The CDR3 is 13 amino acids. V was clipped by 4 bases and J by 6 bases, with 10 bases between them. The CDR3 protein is CASSSGSSQPQHF. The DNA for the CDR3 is TGTGCCAGCAGCTCAGGGTCTAGTCAGCCCCAGCATTTT. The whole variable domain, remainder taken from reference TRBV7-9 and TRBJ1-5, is DTGVSQNPRHKITKRGQNVTFRCDPISEHNRLYWYRQTLGQGPEFLTYFQNEAQLEKSRLLSDRFSAERPKGSFSTLEIQRTEQGDSAMYLCASSSGSSQPQHFGDGTRLSIL.

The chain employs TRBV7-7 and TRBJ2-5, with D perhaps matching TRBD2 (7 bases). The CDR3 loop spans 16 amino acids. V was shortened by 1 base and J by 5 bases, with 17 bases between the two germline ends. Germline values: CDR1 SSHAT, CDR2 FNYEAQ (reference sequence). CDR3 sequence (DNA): TGTGCCAGCAGCTTAGGTCCCGGCGGGGGCGAGGAGACCCAGTACTTC. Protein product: CASSLGPGGGEETQYF.

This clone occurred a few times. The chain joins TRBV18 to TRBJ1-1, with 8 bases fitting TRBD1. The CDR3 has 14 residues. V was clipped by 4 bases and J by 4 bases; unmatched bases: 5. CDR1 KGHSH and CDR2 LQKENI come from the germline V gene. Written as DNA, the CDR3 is TGTGCCAGCTCACAGGGACAGGTGGGCACTGAAGCTTTCTTT. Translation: CASSQGQVGTEAFF.

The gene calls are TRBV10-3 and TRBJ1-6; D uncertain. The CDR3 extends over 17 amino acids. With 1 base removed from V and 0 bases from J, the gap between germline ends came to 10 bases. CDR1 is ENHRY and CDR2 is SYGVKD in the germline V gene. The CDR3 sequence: CAISELPGNSYNSPLHF. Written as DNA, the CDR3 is TGTGCCATCAGTGAGTTGCCAGGAAACTCCTATAATTCACCCCTCCACTTT.

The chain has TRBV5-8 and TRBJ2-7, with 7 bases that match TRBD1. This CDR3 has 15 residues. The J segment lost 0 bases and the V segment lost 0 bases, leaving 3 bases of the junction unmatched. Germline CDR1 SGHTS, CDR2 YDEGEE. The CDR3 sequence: CASSLGPGGSYEQYF. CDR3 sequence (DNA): TGTGCCAGCAGCTTGGGTCCAGGGGGCTCCTACGAGCAGTACTTC.